Included here is one T cell receptor (beta chain) sequence, with context. Its antigen specificity is not known. Base qualities are not provided; no much larger clone lies one nucleotide away. The listed sequencing device is Illumina HiSeq 2500. Quantitative 5'-RACE with molecular barcodes was used to prepare TCR beta libraries. Per the authors' processing: To identify disease-linked TCR variants, a new computational method was used, one built on a probabilistic model of VDJ rearrangement. TCRdb reanalyzed the raw reads on its own, using fastp at Q25 for trimming and MiXCR for clone calling, and kept in-frame beta chains. Rows are combined by CDR3 protein, so each entry shows the most common genes and DNA. TCRdb, not the original authors, processed these V and J calls. This sample holds about 390,000 distinct CDR3 sequences; around 20% were observed only once. About a sixth of the sample is taken by the ten largest.

These data are taken from a study of CD8 T cells in ankylosing spondylitis (dated by TCRdb to about 2017). As for the study more broadly: The study set out to find disease-linked TCR variants by profiling T cell receptor beta repertoires in ankylosing spondylitis patients and healthy donors. Peripheral blood was sampled, and synovial fluid was additionally collected from ankylosing spondylitis patients. In total, the full study cohort was made up of roughly 110 healthy donors and some 26 ankylosing spondylitis patients. Results the study describes overall, beyond this receptor: The disease-linked clones were reported as significantly enriched in matched synovial fluid samples from ankylosing spondylitis patients. The disease-linked clones had a CD8+ phenotype and were found at relatively low frequencies in peripheral blood. Some TCR beta motif variants had previously been reported in synovial fluid and blood of reactive arthritis patients, which suggested common disease-initiation mechanisms. Blood from ankylosing spondylitis patients appeared to be characterized by a TCR beta motif composed of under 10 highly homologous amino acid variants.

The clonotype comes from a male donor with ankylosing spondylitis. The specimen was blood, either unsorted or a sorted T cell fraction (not recorded which).

In nucleotides, the sequence is TGTGCCAGCAGCTTACTAGCGGGAGGCCCAAACACCGGGGAGCTGTTTTTT. Its translation is CASSLLAGGPNTGELFF. This receptor chain uses TRBV5-5 and TRBJ2-2, and 12 junction bases match TRBD2. Clipping removes 2 bases from V and 2 bases from J, with 4 as the unmatched junction base count. The CDR3 has 17 amino acids, counting the end cysteine and phenylalanine. Just CDR3 DNA is preserved here, 51 bases in frame from base 1. The CDR1 and CDR2 encoded by the germline V gene (reference sequence) are SGHKS and YYEKEE.